This T cell receptor (beta chain) was recovered during a study of spatial heterogeneity in lung cancer (dated by TCRdb to between 2018 and 2020). Turning to the overall study: The donors were 65 to 85 patients from the lung TRACERx cohort who had early-stage, untreated non-small cell lung cancer. Both alpha and beta chains were TCR-sequenced in 200 to 250 tumor regions, approximately 64 matched nontumor lung samples and around 50 PBMC samples obtained at surgery. The study quantitatively compared TCR alpha and beta repertoires across multiple tumor regions, matched nontumor lung and blood in non-small cell lung cancer. In the raw uncorrected reads, each unique combination of TCR and UMI appeared more than ten times on average. Follow-up PBMC samples were sequenced whenever the samples were available, and the median time to follow-up was roughly two years after resection. Nonsynonymous mutation counts, determined by whole-exome sequencing of tumor tissue, were related to TCR repertoire features. Beta-chain transcripts were consistently detected in greater numbers than alpha-chain transcripts, which likely reflected higher beta-chain transcript abundance. On the study overall, not on this receptor specifically: Confirming at a functional level the hypothesis that regional TCRs recognize regional mutations was considered to require additional single-cell paired TCR alpha and beta sequencing. Only roughly 14 patients were included in comparisons of baseline and follow-up blood repertoires. Ubiquitous expanded tumor TCRs were found in blood more often at tumor resection than at routine follow-up.

Library construction relied on 5' RACE. The sequencing machine was a NextSeq 500. To allow correction of PCR and sequencing errors, the TCR library protocol tagged every TCR cDNA molecule with a unique molecular identifier. As for the authors' bioinformatics: TCR identification, UMI-based error correction and CDR3 extraction were performed with Decombinator tools. TCRs above a frequency of 2 per 1,000, corresponding to the top 1% of the tumor frequency distribution, were defined as expanded. Each repertoire was subsampled 100 times to 5,000 TCRs, after which Renyi diversity was computed with the R vegan package. CDR3 similarity networks were built from amino acid triplet string-kernel similarity, with CDR3s being connected when pairwise similarity was above 0.82. TCRdb redid the processing of the public reads, applying fastp at Q25 and MiXCR, and retained in-frame beta chains. Rows are unified per CDR3 protein, each entry keeping the most common DNA and genes. The V and J calls, along with clone size, are taken from TCRdb and not from the paper's own processing. Present in this sample are roughly 70,000 distinct CDR3 sequences, approximately 8.9% of which were seen just once. Together, the top ten hold under 2.5% of the sample.

Trimming removed 1 base from V and 2 bases from J, leaving 9 bases between the germline ends. Inclusive of the bounding cysteine and phenylalanine, the CDR3 is 15 residues long. Left in the record is the CDR3 DNA by itself, 45 bases read in frame from the first base. The germline V gene provides CDR1 KGHSH and CDR2 LQKENI. About this clonotype: Its antigen target is currently unknown. The sample holds no much larger clone one base away, and base qualities are not on file.

Read against the paper, the sample's time point label means: blood at routine non-recurrence follow-up after resection. TCR sequencing used whole RNA extracted from tumor and nontumor lung tissue, or from cryopreserved PBMC samples, without cell sorting. Only patients with enough RNA available from two or more tumor regions were chosen for TCR sequencing. This sample comprised PBMCs, obtained at follow-up. The sequence derives from a female donor with early-stage non-small cell lung cancer. The chain was built from TRBV18 and TRBJ2-1, with the D gene uncertain. CDR3 sequence: CASSPQQETYNEQFF. The nucleotide sequence reads as follows: TGTGCCAGCTCACCACAGCAGGAAACCTACAATGAGCAGTTCTTC.